This TCR beta chain stems from a study of T cells in localized non-small cell lung cancer. Study-level results: In uninvolved adjacent lung, T cell clonality reached its highest value, exceeding tumor. Heterogeneity remains possible, as sequencing covered one tumor region only.

TCRdb's copy holds only in-frame clones and misses some; the assay was immunoSEQ multiplex PCR. The sample yields tens of thousands of clones, roughly 80% seen once. With respect to this clone: Its specificity is not known.

V lost 4 bases and J lost 4, with 9 bases in between. The V gene's germline CDR1 is MRHNA and CDR2 SNTAGT. This CDR3 region has 13 residues. This TCR came from a woman aged 35 to 69 with stage II lung adenocarcinoma. The sequencing here drew on PBMCs, taken before any cancer treatment. The chain joins TRBV6-4 to TRBJ2-3; TRBD2 might be the D (6 bases). The CDR3 DNA is TGTGCCAGCAGTGGCGGGGTCGCAGATACGCAGTATTTT. It yields the protein CASSGGVADTQYF.